A single T cell receptor (beta chain) is shown here with its context. There are many counts of this clonotype. The antigen it recognizes is unknown. Base qualities are not recorded, but no much larger clone differs from it by a single base. The CDR3 runs 15 amino acids, cysteine and phenylalanine included. CDR3 DNA only is kept here, 45 bases in frame from base 1. Trimming costs V 3 bases and J 7 bases, and their ends lie 15 bases apart. This entry comes from a study of T-cell reconstitution after alpha-beta-depleted transplantation in children (dated by TCRdb to 2015 to 2016). Regarding the complete study: T-cell immune reconstitution after TCRalphabeta/CD19-depleted allogeneic hematopoietic cell transplantation in children was quantitatively tracked in the study by means of TCR repertoire profiling.

Library preparation employed PCR. TCRdb shows the sequencer as Illumina HiSeq 2500. TCR libraries were prepared with molecular barcoding, using unique molecular identifiers to normalize TCRbeta repertoire quantification. TCRdb took the public reads, trimmed them with fastp at Q25, ran MiXCR for clone calling and kept in-frame beta chains. CDR3 protein duplicates are merged, each entry listing the most common genes and DNA. Counted in this sample were about 190,000 distinct CDR3 sequences; more than 6.5% of them appeared once. The biggest ten clones account for over 2.5% of the sample. The chain joins TRBV12-3 or TRBV12-4 to TRBJ2-2; the D gene remains uncertain. The TCR comes from a human donor who donated a stem cell graft to a child with Wiskott-Aldrich syndrome. This material consisted of PBMCs from the stem cell graft donor, taken from the stem cell graft. The CDR3 is CASSFYGGHSGELFF. The sequenced DNA: TGTGCCAGCAGTTTTTACGGTGGGCATAGCGGGGAGCTGTTTTTT.